Sequencing of this TCR beta chain was carried out in a study of T cells after yellow fever vaccination. Overall study: Preparation used SMART-Seq v4 Ultra Low Input for the low-cell-number fractions.

TCRdb analysed the 5' RACE reads with MiXCR anew, one entry per CDR3 protein. This sample has 180,000 or so distinct CDR3 sequences, with more than 9.5% found just once. Deletions cut 6 bases from V and 1 base from J, with 7 bases between. The CDR3 is 13 amino acids. Germline lookup yields CDR1 LNHDA and CDR2 SQIVND (reference sequence). Study-level findings and limits: Overall, a small share of clonotypes was seen in both CD4 and CD8 compartments. Contamination of FACS-sorted repertoires by abundant clonotypes from the bulk population could occur. Peaking faster, on day 5 versus 15, the secondary response was nonetheless weaker.

As for this clonotype: The antigen is unknown.

The rearrangement links TRBV19 to TRBJ1-5; D gene unclear. The sequencing here drew on CD8+ T cells sorted from PBMCs, taken 15 days after the yellow fever booster vaccination. The source is a man between 18 and 35 years old who received the YFV17D yellow fever vaccine. CDR3: CASRWMSNQPQHF. DNA for the CDR3: TGTGCCAGTAGGTGGATGAGCAATCAGCCCCAGCATTTT.